The 17 T cell receptor beta chains below come from one sample, sequenced in a study of identical twins. In TCRdb, the 5' RACE reads were re-called with MiXCR into one record per CDR3 protein. The sample holds 1.5 million to 2 million distinct CDR3 sequences, about 31% seen once. The sequenced sample consisted of cord blood. These receptors all stem from a newborn girl in good health.

The rearrangement joins TRBV12-3 or TRBV12-4 to TRBJ1-1; a weak D match, TRBD1 (5 bases). This CDR3 contains 16 residues. Trimming shortened V by 6 bases and J by 4 bases, and 21 bases separated the two germline ends. Written as DNA, the CDR3 is TGTGCCAGCAGCCTTCTCCTTCAGGCTAGGGGCACTGAAGCTTTCTTT. This translates into CASSLLLQARGTEAFF.

The chain carries TRBV7-2 and TRBJ2-1; 12 bases line up with TRBD2. The CDR3 length is 16 residues. The germline V gene has CDR1 SGHTA and CDR2 FQGNSA. With 4 bases clipped from V and 7 bases from J, the junction kept 8 bases outside the gene matches. As DNA, the CDR3 is TGTGCCAGCAGCTCTCCGAGGACTAGCGGGGTGAATGAGCAGTTCTTC. Translating it yields CASSSPRTSGVNEQFF. Drawing the rest from reference TRBV7-2 and TRBJ2-1, the complete variable domain is GAGVSQSPSNKVTEKGKDVELRCDPISGHTALYWYRQSLGQGLEFLIYFQGNSAPDKSGLPSDRFSAERTGGSVSTLTIQRTQQEDSAVYLCASSSPRTSGVNEQFFGPGTRLTVL.

The gene calls are TRBV6-6 and TRBJ2-3; 7 bases align to TRBD1. V lost 6 bases to trimming and J lost 1 base; unmatched junction nucleotides: 10. Germline V gene sequence: CDR1 MNHNY, CDR2 SVGAGI (reference sequence). The CDR3 length is 16 residues. CDR3 nucleotide sequence: TGTGCCAGCAGCAAAGCCGGGACAGCACGCACAGATACGCAGTATTTT. Translating gives CASSKAGTARTDTQYF.

This clonotype showed up just a few times. The J gene is TRBJ1-1, the V gene TRBV5-1; possibly TRBD1 for D (5 bases). V was shortened by 7 bases and J by 1 base, with 14 bases between the two germline ends. Germline CDR1 SGHRS, CDR2 YFSETQ. CDR3 size: 14 residues. The CDR3 DNA follows: TGCGCCAGCTGTGTTGGGGGGGAGAACACTGAAGCTTTCTTT. Residues: CASCVGGENTEAFF.

This clonotype appeared a few times. V and J are TRBV6-5 and TRBJ2-7, with TRBD2 as a possible D gene (6 bases). The CDR3 spans 15 residues. The V gene's germline CDR1 is MNHEY and CDR2 SVGAGI. The V gene lost 6 bases and the J gene lost 3 bases, with 18 bases spanning the gap. CDR3 in DNA: TGTGCCAGCAGCGTTTGGGGGGATTCTGACTACGAGCAGTACTTC. It codes for CASSVWGDSDYEQYF.

The rearrangement uses TRBV20-1 and TRBJ1-2, with TRBD1 as a possible D gene (5 bases). Germline CDR1 reads DFQATT; CDR2 reads SNEGSKA (reference sequence). The CDR3 contains 14 residues. Trimming removed 1 base at V and 5 bases at J, with 14 bases between. For the CDR3, the DNA is TGCAGTGCTAGAGGGCAGGGCGGGCGGTATGGCTACACCTTC. Protein sequence: CSARGQGGRYGYTF.

This clonotype showed up just a few times. The J gene is TRBJ2-7, the V gene TRBV20-1; 10 positions match TRBD2. CDR3 length: 14 amino acids. The V segment lost 6 bases and the J segment 1 base; nucleotides outside the gene matches: 6. Per the germline V gene, CDR1 is DFQATT and CDR2 is SNEGSKA (reference sequence). CDR3 protein: CSAPIAGGSYEQYF. The CDR3 bases are TGCAGTGCGCCCATAGCGGGAGGATCCTACGAGCAGTACTTC.

The V and J genes are TRBV4-2 and TRBJ2-3; 7 bases fit TRBD2. The CDR3 runs to 15 residues. V shed 6 bases and J 4 bases; nucleotides not matched to a gene: 10. CDR1 is LGHNA and CDR2 is YNFKEQ in the germline V gene. In DNA form, the CDR3 reads TGTGCCAGCAGTTCTAGGGCGGGAGATGCAGATACGCAGTATTTT. This translates into CASSSRAGDADTQYF.

V usage is TRBV28 and J usage is TRBJ1-5, with D possibly TRBD1 on 5 matching bases. In germline, CDR1 is MDHEN, CDR2 SYDVKM. Between the trimmed V and J ends, which lost 7 bases and 7 bases, there was a span of 14 bases. The CDR3 sequence is 13 residues long. CDR3 in amino acids: CASIAGRDQPQHF. The CDR3 DNA follows: TGTGCCAGCATCGCAGGGAGAGACCAGCCCCAGCATTTT.

The rearrangement links TRBV7-2 to TRBJ2-3; 8 positions agree with TRBD2. The length of the CDR3 is 14 residues. V trimming: 7 bases; J trimming: 4 bases; junction bases outside the gene matches: 7. Germline assignment: CDR1 SGHTA and CDR2 FQGNSA. The CDR3 DNA follows: TGTGCCAGCACCCTAGCGGGCCCACCAGATACGCAGTATTTT. Translated, it gives CASTLAGPPDTQYF. The entire variable domain, with the rest obtained from reference TRBV7-2 and TRBJ2-3, is as follows: GAGVSQSPSNKVTEKGKDVELRCDPISGHTALYWYRQSLGQGLEFLIYFQGNSAPDKSGLPSDRFSAERTGGSVSTLTIQRTQQEDSAVYLCASTLAGPPDTQYFGPGTRLTVL.

This clonotype came up a few times. The chain uses TRBV29-1 and TRBJ2-1, with D uncertain. The CDR3 runs 15 residues. V was pared by 0 bases and J by 1 base, with 10 bases between. Germline V gene sequence: CDR1 SQVTM, CDR2 ANQGSEA. As DNA, the CDR3 is TGCAGCGTTGAAGATAAAAGGGCTTCCTACAATGAGCAGTTCTTC. Its translation is CSVEDKRASYNEQFF.

This clonotype showed up many times. The chain links TRBV29-1 to TRBJ2-1, with TRBD2 matching over 7 bases. Unmatched junction bases numbered 1, after V lost 3 bases and J lost 2 bases. The CDR3 consists of 13 residues. The germline gives CDR1 SQVTM, CDR2 ANQGSEA. The CDR3 loop reads CSVEGGTYNEQFF. CDR3 bases: TGCAGCGTTGAGGGGGGGACCTACAATGAGCAGTTCTTC.

This chain connects TRBV5-5 to TRBJ1-1; 7 bases are a match to TRBD1. The V gene's germline CDR1 is SGHKS and CDR2 YYEKEE (reference sequence). V was clipped by 4 bases and J by 1 base; unmatched bases: 7. The CDR3 is 15 residues long. CDR3 DNA: TGTGCCAGCAGCCTGACAGGGCCCCCGAACACTGAAGCTTTCTTT. The encoded protein is CASSLTGPPNTEAFF.

The chain combines TRBV20-1 with TRBJ2-5; perhaps TRBD2 as D (5 bases). The germline V and J ends were trimmed by 6 bases and 11 bases, with 16 bases remaining between them. Germline assignment: CDR1 DFQATT and CDR2 SNEGSKA (reference sequence). This CDR3 region has 11 residues. In DNA form, the CDR3 reads TGCAGTGCGGAGCGGTACAATGAGCAGTACTTC. Translation gives CSAERYNEQYF.

V usage is TRBV24-1 and J usage is TRBJ2-7; 7 bases agree with TRBD2. The CDR3 covers 16 residues. V was pared by 5 bases and J by 7 bases, with 16 bases of the junction left unmatched. Germline CDR1 is KGHDR and CDR2 is SFDVKD. The CDR3 here is CATSGSGPSSYNEQYF. In DNA form, the CDR3 reads TGTGCCACCAGTGGTAGCGGGCCGAGCTCCTACAATGAGCAGTACTTC.

V gene TRBV7-2 combines with J gene TRBJ2-3; D might be TRBD2 (6 bases). Germline V CDR1 and CDR2: SGHTA, FQGNSA. Trimming stripped 5 bases from V and 6 bases from J, with 12 bases between. CDR3 size: 13 residues. The CDR3 bases are TGTGCCAGCAGCCATGGGAGCGGGGATACGCAGTATTTT. It yields the protein CASSHGSGDTQYF.

This rearrangement joins TRBV21-1 to TRBJ1-6; TRBD1 is taken as the D call from the table, unchecked against the DNA. TRBV21-1 is a pseudogene segment. CDR3 length: 15 amino acids. The CDR3 protein is CASSKGQGGNSPLHF. DNA for the CDR3: TGTGCCAGCAGCAAAGGACAGGGAGGCAATTCACCCCTCCACTTT.